These T cell receptor beta chains were read from a single sample in a study of type 1 regulatory T cells. From the reads, TCRdb called clonotypes with MiXCR, one entry per CDR3 protein. The sample lists 80,000 to 100,000 distinct CDR3 sequences, roughly 30% occurring once. What was sequenced was CD4+ T cells, either the whole sample or a sorted fraction (not recorded which). These receptors originate from a human donor in good health. CDR3s include the opening cysteine and the closing phenylalanine or tryptophan. A D gene is named only where the DNA matches it firmly. Clone size is given for some rows only: seen once, a few or many times, or a class if the clone is expanded.

CDR3 protein: CSARHGGNTGELFF
CDR3 DNA: TGCAGTGCTAGGCACGGCGGGAACACCGGGGAGCTGTTTTTT
clone size: few
V gene: TRBV20-1
J gene: TRBJ2-2
D gene: .

CDR3 protein: CASSQNRNEQFF
CDR3 DNA: TGTGCCAGCAGCCAAAATAGGAATGAGCAGTTCTTC
clone size: .
V gene: TRBV3-1
J gene: TRBJ2-1
D gene: .

CDR3 protein: CSARDLGANQETQYF
CDR3 DNA: TGCAGTGCTAGAGATCTAGGGGCTAACCAAGAGACCCAGTACTTC
clone size: few
V gene: TRBV20-1
J gene: TRBJ2-5
D gene: .

CDR3 protein: CATSDLRGNSNQPQHF
CDR3 DNA: TGTGCCACCAGTGATTTGAGAGGGAATAGCAATCAGCCCCAGCATTTT
clone size: many
V gene: TRBV24-1
J gene: TRBJ1-5
D gene: .

CDR3 protein: CASSLRPPADTQYF
CDR3 DNA: TGCGCCAGCAGCCTAAGACCGCCGGCAGATACGCAGTATTTT
clone size: .
V gene: TRBV5-1
J gene: TRBJ2-3
D gene: .

CDR3 protein: CASSLGIANFQETQYF
CDR3 DNA: TGTGCCAGCAGCTTAGGAATAGCTAACTTTCAAGAGACCCAGTACTTC
clone size: .
V gene: TRBV7-8
J gene: TRBJ2-5
D gene: .

CDR3 protein: CASSPMDRKANEKLFF
CDR3 DNA: TGTGCCAGCAGCCCGATGGACAGGAAAGCTAATGAAAAACTGTTTTTT
clone size: .
V gene: TRBV7-4
J gene: TRBJ1-4
D gene: TRBD1

CDR3 protein: CAWTGGNTGELFF
CDR3 DNA: TGTGCCTGGACCGGGGGGAACACCGGGGAGCTGTTTTTT
clone size: .
V gene: TRBV30
J gene: TRBJ2-2
D gene: .

CDR3 protein: CASRPEMNTEAFF
CDR3 DNA: TGTGCCAGCAGGCCGGAAATGAACACTGAAGCTTTCTTT
clone size: .
V gene: TRBV7-2
J gene: TRBJ1-1
D gene: .

CDR3 protein: CASSLGGHHQPQHF
CDR3 DNA: TGTGCCAGCAGCTTAGGAGGGCACCATCAGCCCCAGCATTTT
clone size: few
V gene: TRBV7-2
J gene: TRBJ1-5
D gene: .

CDR3 protein: CASSFTAGGGTDTQYF
CDR3 DNA: TGTGCCAGCAGCTTTACAGCGGGAGGGGGCACAGATACGCAGTATTTT
clone size: .
V gene: TRBV7-2
J gene: TRBJ2-3
D gene: TRBD2

CDR3 protein: CASSQESAGLTGELFF
CDR3 DNA: TGTGCCAGCAGCCAAGAGTCTGCAGGGCTCACCGGGGAGCTGTTTTTT
clone size: .
V gene: TRBV14
J gene: TRBJ2-2
D gene: .

CDR3 protein: CASSLALGLAGSSEQYF
CDR3 DNA: TGTGCCAGCAGCTTAGCACTCGGACTAGCGGGATCGTCCGAGCAGTACTTC
clone size: few
V gene: TRBV7-6
J gene: TRBJ2-7
D gene: TRBD2

CDR3 protein: CASVTGTGVYQETQYF
CDR3 DNA: TGCGCCAGTGTCACCGGCACGGGTGTCTACCAAGAGACCCAGTACTTC
clone size: many
V gene: TRBV5-1
J gene: TRBJ2-5
D gene: .

CDR3 protein: CASSSLSGANVLTF
CDR3 DNA: TGTGCCAGCAGTAGTCTCTCTGGGGCCAACGTCCTGACTTTC
clone size: .
V gene: TRBV27
J gene: TRBJ2-6
D gene: .

CDR3 protein: CASNGAGGSYNEQFF
CDR3 DNA: TGCGCCAGCAATGGGGCGGGAGGTTCCTACAATGAGCAGTTCTTC
clone size: .
V gene: TRBV5-1
J gene: TRBJ2-1
D gene: TRBD2

CDR3 protein: CSAANEETQYF
CDR3 DNA: TGCAGTGCCGCTAACGAAGAGACCCAGTACTTC
clone size: .
V gene: TRBV20-1
J gene: TRBJ2-5
D gene: .

CDR3 protein: CASRFGVGTDTQYF
CDR3 DNA: TGTGCCAGCAGATTCGGAGTTGGCACAGATACGCAGTATTTT
clone size: .
V gene: TRBV7-2
J gene: TRBJ2-3
D gene: .

CDR3 protein: CAISGRGTHREQYF
CDR3 DNA: TGTGCCATCAGTGGGCGGGGGACCCATAGGGAGCAGTACTTC
clone size: .
V gene: TRBV10-3
J gene: TRBJ2-7
D gene: TRBD2

CDR3 protein: CSAKKQGANYGYTF
CDR3 DNA: TGCAGTGCAAAAAAACAGGGAGCTAACTATGGCTACACCTTC
clone size: few
V gene: TRBV20-1
J gene: TRBJ1-2
D gene: .

CDR3 protein: CASSQEGPLEETQYF
CDR3 DNA: TGTGCCAGCAGCCAAGAAGGGCCCCTCGAAGAGACCCAGTACTTC
clone size: .
V gene: TRBV3-1
J gene: TRBJ2-5
D gene: .

CDR3 protein: CASSYGRGRIAGELFF
CDR3 DNA: TGTGCCAGCAGCTATGGCAGGGGAAGAATCGCCGGGGAGCTGTTTTTT
clone size: .
V gene: TRBV7-2
J gene: TRBJ2-2
D gene: .

CDR3 protein: CASSISLQGGAQETQYF
CDR3 DNA: TGCGCCAGCAGCATATCCCTCCAGGGAGGGGCCCAAGAGACCCAGTACTTC
clone size: .
V gene: TRBV5-1
J gene: TRBJ2-5
D gene: TRBD2